Listed below are T cell receptor beta chains from one sample, sequenced in a study of control samples from healthy donors and cancer patients. Libraries were prepared by immunoSEQ multiplex PCR; TCRdb keeps only in-frame clonotypes and omits some of them. In the table there are some 200,000 clones, roughly 93% of which are singletons. Sequences were obtained from blood. The receptors derive from a young man in good health. Both conserved end residues are part of each CDR3. The D gene is left open where the match is weak. Expanded clones are given a class, and other clones once, few, many or no size at all.

CDR3nt: TGTGCCAGTAGTAATCTAGCGGGGACCGAGACCCAGTACTTC
CDR3aa: CASSNLAGTETQYF
v_gene: TRBV19
abundance: NA
j_gene: TRBJ2-5
d_gene: TRBD2

CDR3nt: TGTGCCAGCAGTCTTAATTCACCCCTCCACTTT
CDR3aa: CASSLNSPLHF
v_gene: TRBV28
abundance: NA
j_gene: TRBJ1-6
d_gene: NA

CDR3nt: TGTGCCACCGCGTCCCACGACAGGGACAATCAGCCCCAGCATTTT
CDR3aa: CATASHDRDNQPQHF
v_gene: TRBV15
abundance: NA
j_gene: TRBJ1-5
d_gene: TRBD1

CDR3nt: TGTGCCAGCAGCTTACTTGGGGGCGCAGATACGCAGTATTTT
CDR3aa: CASSLLGGADTQYF
v_gene: TRBV7-3
abundance: NA
j_gene: TRBJ2-3
d_gene: NA

CDR3nt: TGTGCCATCAGTGAGTGGACTAGCGGGCAAACCTACAATGAGCAGTTCTTC
CDR3aa: CAISEWTSGQTYNEQFF
v_gene: TRBV10-3
abundance: NA
j_gene: TRBJ2-1
d_gene: TRBD2

CDR3nt: TGTGCCAGCAGCTCCAGGGCGTATGAGCAGTTCTTC
CDR3aa: CASSSRAYEQFF
v_gene: TRBV14
abundance: NA
j_gene: TRBJ2-1
d_gene: NA

CDR3nt: TGTGCCAGCAGCCGTCCGACTCCGCCTGAAGCTTTCTTT
CDR3aa: CASSRPTPPEAFF
v_gene: TRBV5-4
abundance: NA
j_gene: TRBJ1-1
d_gene: NA

CDR3nt: TGCGCCAGCAGTGAGGCAATAGTTTCTCCCCAGCATTTT
CDR3aa: CASSEAIVSPQHF
v_gene: TRBV10-2
abundance: NA
j_gene: TRBJ1-5
d_gene: NA

CDR3nt: TGTGCCAGCAGTCAGGGAGACGGCTACACCTTC
CDR3aa: CASSQGDGYTF
v_gene: TRBV28
abundance: NA
j_gene: TRBJ1-2
d_gene: NA

CDR3nt: TGTGCCAGCAGCTTGGACAGCGGGGGGGCCTTCATTATTGAGTATTTT
CDR3aa: CASSLDSGGAFIIEYF
v_gene: TRBV5-4
abundance: NA
j_gene: TRBJ2-3
d_gene: TRBD2

CDR3nt: TGTGCCAGCAGCTCACAGGAGTCTGGAAACACCATATATTTT
CDR3aa: CASSSQESGNTIYF
v_gene: TRBV9
abundance: NA
j_gene: TRBJ1-3
d_gene: NA

CDR3nt: TGCGCCAGCAGCGGCAGCCGGGAGAACACTGAAGCTTTCTTT
CDR3aa: CASSGSRENTEAFF
v_gene: TRBV5-1
abundance: NA
j_gene: TRBJ1-1
d_gene: NA

CDR3nt: TGTGCCAGCAGTCAACGGACAGGGAGTGATTCACCCCTCCACTTT
CDR3aa: CASSQRTGSDSPLHF
v_gene: TRBV6-5
abundance: NA
j_gene: TRBJ1-6
d_gene: TRBD1

CDR3nt: TGTGCCAGCAGTCGGGCCAAGATGGGAGAGCAGTACTTC
CDR3aa: CASSRAKMGEQYF
v_gene: TRBV6-5
abundance: NA
j_gene: TRBJ2-7
d_gene: NA

CDR3nt: TGTGCCACCAGCTCCCGGGACAGGGCCTACGAGCAGTACTTC
CDR3aa: CATSSRDRAYEQYF
v_gene: TRBV15
abundance: NA
j_gene: TRBJ2-7
d_gene: TRBD1

CDR3nt: TGTGCCAGCAGCTTAACTCAGGGAAATACGCAGTATTTT
CDR3aa: CASSLTQGNTQYF
v_gene: TRBV7-8
abundance: NA
j_gene: TRBJ2-3
d_gene: NA

CDR3nt: TGTGCCAGCTCACCCAGACAGGGGTCTGGGGCCAACGTCCTGACTTTC
CDR3aa: CASSPRQGSGANVLTF
v_gene: TRBV18
abundance: few
j_gene: TRBJ2-6
d_gene: TRBD1

CDR3nt: TGTGCCAGCAGCAGGGGGTGGAGTGGCTACACCTTC
CDR3aa: CASSRGWSGYTF
v_gene: TRBV7-9
abundance: NA
j_gene: TRBJ1-2
d_gene: NA

CDR3nt: TGTGCCAGCAGCCCTAGGACTAGCGGACACGAGCAGTACTTC
CDR3aa: CASSPRTSGHEQYF
v_gene: TRBV3-1/TRBV3-2
abundance: NA
j_gene: TRBJ2-7
d_gene: TRBD2

CDR3nt: TGTGCCAGTAGTCCTACCTCGAATTCAGGGGGCGGCGAGCAGTACTTC
CDR3aa: CASSPTSNSGGGEQYF
v_gene: TRBV19
abundance: NA
j_gene: TRBJ2-7
d_gene: TRBD1

CDR3nt: TGTGCCAGCAGACCAGGGGCCGCCTACACTGAAGCTTTCTTT
CDR3aa: CASRPGAAYTEAFF
v_gene: TRBV11-2
abundance: once
j_gene: TRBJ1-1
d_gene: NA

CDR3nt: TGTGCCACCAGTGACACGAAAAGGACTAGCGGGGGGGCATTTTCAGAGACCCAGTACTTC
CDR3aa: CATSDTKRTSGGAFSETQYF
v_gene: TRBV24-1
abundance: once
j_gene: TRBJ2-5
d_gene: TRBD2

CDR3nt: TGTGCCAGCAGCGTAGATTTATTTCGTCAGGGTCGGATCGGGGAGCTGTTTTTT
CDR3aa: CASSVDLFRQGRIGELFF
v_gene: TRBV9
abundance: NA
j_gene: TRBJ2-2
d_gene: NA

CDR3nt: TGTGCCAGCAGCCCCTCCTTCTTC
CDR3aa: CASSPSFF
v_gene: TRBV7-9
abundance: NA
j_gene: TRBJ2-1
d_gene: NA

CDR3nt: TGTGCCAGCAGCCGGGACGAGAAGGGCTACACCTTC
CDR3aa: CASSRDEKGYTF
v_gene: TRBV5-6
abundance: NA
j_gene: TRBJ1-2
d_gene: NA

CDR3nt: TGTGCCAGCAGTCTCGGAGAGGGGTACCTTAACTATGGCTACACCTTC
CDR3aa: CASSLGEGYLNYGYTF
v_gene: TRBV28
abundance: NA
j_gene: TRBJ1-2
d_gene: NA

CDR3nt: TGCGCCAGCAGCTTAGAAGGCGACAGCTATGGCTACACCTTC
CDR3aa: CASSLEGDSYGYTF
v_gene: TRBV5-1
abundance: NA
j_gene: TRBJ1-2
d_gene: NA

CDR3nt: TGTGCCAGCAGCCTTCACCCGGGGGGGAGCACAGATACGCAGTATTTT
CDR3aa: CASSLHPGGSTDTQYF
v_gene: TRBV3-1/TRBV3-2
abundance: NA
j_gene: TRBJ2-3
d_gene: TRBD2

CDR3nt: TGTGCCAGCAGTTTAGCTCGTAAGGGGGCCCTCCACTTT
CDR3aa: CASSLARKGALHF
v_gene: TRBV12-3/TRBV12-4
abundance: NA
j_gene: TRBJ1-6
d_gene: NA

CDR3nt: TGCAGCGTTTACCCTAGCGGGGAATACCAAGAGACCCAGTACTTC
CDR3aa: CSVYPSGEYQETQYF
v_gene: TRBV29-1
abundance: NA
j_gene: TRBJ2-5
d_gene: TRBD2

CDR3nt: TGCGCCAGCACCATACAGGGGTTGAACACTGAAGCTTTCTTT
CDR3aa: CASTIQGLNTEAFF
v_gene: TRBV5-1
abundance: NA
j_gene: TRBJ1-1
d_gene: TRBD1

CDR3nt: TGTGCCAGCAGTTACTCGAATGAGCAGTTCTTC
CDR3aa: CASSYSNEQFF
v_gene: TRBV6-5
abundance: NA
j_gene: TRBJ2-1
d_gene: NA

CDR3nt: TGTGCTAGTGGTTTGGTAGCCCGGCGGGGGGTCCTCGAGACCCAGTACTTC
CDR3aa: CASGLVARRGVLETQYF
v_gene: TRBV12-5
abundance: NA
j_gene: TRBJ2-5
d_gene: TRBD2

CDR3nt: TGTGCCAGCAGTCCTAACACCGGGACAGCTGGCAATGAGCAGTTCTTC
CDR3aa: CASSPNTGTAGNEQFF
v_gene: TRBV2
abundance: few
j_gene: TRBJ2-1
d_gene: TRBD1

CDR3nt: TGTGCCAGCAGCCTTCGCGCGTTCGAGACCCAGCATTTT
CDR3aa: CASSLRAFETQHF
v_gene: TRBV12-3/TRBV12-4
abundance: NA
j_gene: TRBJ1-5
d_gene: NA

CDR3nt: TGTGCCAGCAGTGGACAGGGGAAGACCAAAAACATTCAGTACTTC
CDR3aa: CASSGQGKTKNIQYF
v_gene: TRBV14
abundance: NA
j_gene: TRBJ2-4
d_gene: TRBD1

CDR3nt: TGTGCCACCAGTCCCACAGAGGGCTTCACCGGGGAGCTGTTTTTT
CDR3aa: CATSPTEGFTGELFF
v_gene: TRBV24-1
abundance: NA
j_gene: TRBJ2-2
d_gene: NA

CDR3nt: TGTGCCAGCAGCTCCCCACTTATTCACGAGCAGTACTTC
CDR3aa: CASSSPLIHEQYF
v_gene: TRBV7-2
abundance: NA
j_gene: TRBJ2-7
d_gene: NA

CDR3nt: TGTGCCACCAGTGACATCGACCAAGCTTTCTTT
CDR3aa: CATSDIDQAFF
v_gene: TRBV24-1
abundance: NA
j_gene: TRBJ1-1
d_gene: NA

CDR3nt: TGTGCCAGCAACATCGGTGGCAATCAGCCCCAGCATTTT
CDR3aa: CASNIGGNQPQHF
v_gene: TRBV2
abundance: NA
j_gene: TRBJ1-5
d_gene: NA

CDR3nt: TGTGCCAGCAGTGAGGCGGTGTGGGGATATACTGAAGCTTTCTTT
CDR3aa: CASSEAVWGYTEAFF
v_gene: TRBV6-1
abundance: NA
j_gene: TRBJ1-1
d_gene: NA

CDR3nt: TGTGCCAGCAGGGATGGAGGAAATGGCAATCAGCCCCAGCATTTT
CDR3aa: CASRDGGNGNQPQHF
v_gene: TRBV2
abundance: once
j_gene: TRBJ1-5
d_gene: NA

CDR3nt: TGTGCCAGCAGTGAATGGGGACAGGGGAACACTGAAGCTTTCTTT
CDR3aa: CASSEWGQGNTEAFF
v_gene: TRBV6-1
abundance: NA
j_gene: TRBJ1-1
d_gene: TRBD1

CDR3nt: TGTGCCAGCTCACCCCGACTAGCGGGCACAGATACGCAGTATTTT
CDR3aa: CASSPRLAGTDTQYF
v_gene: TRBV18
abundance: NA
j_gene: TRBJ2-3
d_gene: TRBD2

CDR3nt: TGTGCCAGCTCACCAGACAGGGCCCTTCCCCAGCATTTT
CDR3aa: CASSPDRALPQHF
v_gene: TRBV18
abundance: NA
j_gene: TRBJ1-5
d_gene: TRBD1

CDR3nt: TGCGCCGGATTAACGGGGACAGGGGGCCCCCACGAGCAGTACTTC
CDR3aa: CAGLTGTGGPHEQYF
v_gene: TRBV10-1
abundance: NA
j_gene: TRBJ2-7
d_gene: TRBD1

CDR3nt: TGCGCCAGCAGCCAAAAGCCCAGGGGCGGGGAGACCCAGTACTTC
CDR3aa: CASSQKPRGGETQYF
v_gene: TRBV4-1
abundance: NA
j_gene: TRBJ2-5
d_gene: NA

CDR3nt: TGTGCCAGTAGTATACAGGGACGGTATGGCTACACCTTC
CDR3aa: CASSIQGRYGYTF
v_gene: TRBV19
abundance: NA
j_gene: TRBJ1-2
d_gene: NA

CDR3nt: TGTGCCAGCAGTCCGAGAAACACCATATATTTT
CDR3aa: CASSPRNTIYF
v_gene: TRBV12-3/TRBV12-4
abundance: NA
j_gene: TRBJ1-3
d_gene: NA

CDR3nt: TGCGCCAGCAGGGTATCGGACGGGGGAGGAGGCACCCAGTACTTC
CDR3aa: CASRVSDGGGGTQYF
v_gene: TRBV5-1
abundance: NA
j_gene: TRBJ2-5
d_gene: NA

CDR3nt: TGTGCCAGCAGTGGGGATCGAGGCCCCCTCGGTGGCTACACCTTC
CDR3aa: CASSGDRGPLGGYTF
v_gene: TRBV28
abundance: few
j_gene: TRBJ1-2
d_gene: NA

CDR3nt: TGTGCCAGTAGGAGCGCCGGCACCGGGGAGCTGTTTTTT
CDR3aa: CASRSAGTGELFF
v_gene: TRBV19
abundance: NA
j_gene: TRBJ2-2
d_gene: NA

CDR3nt: TGTGCCAGCTCACCACTAAGTGGACAGGGGTCAGCCGGGGAGCTGTTTTTT
CDR3aa: CASSPLSGQGSAGELFF
v_gene: TRBV18
abundance: NA
j_gene: TRBJ2-2
d_gene: TRBD1

CDR3nt: TGCGCCAGCAGCTTGGCCCGGACTAGCGGGGGGAGCGGGGAGCTGTTTTTT
CDR3aa: CASSLARTSGGSGELFF
v_gene: TRBV5-1
abundance: NA
j_gene: TRBJ2-2
d_gene: TRBD2

CDR3nt: TGTGCCAGCAGCTACCTCGACAGGGCGGATACTGAAGCTTTCTTT
CDR3aa: CASSYLDRADTEAFF
v_gene: TRBV5-6
abundance: once
j_gene: TRBJ1-1
d_gene: TRBD1